This T cell receptor (beta chain) was identified in a study of monozygotic twins with inflammatory bowel disease. The study's findings and limits: Differing T cell subtypes remained indistinguishable. A reduction in TCRbeta diversity (inverse Simpson) was seen in IBD patients relative to healthy co-twins.

Two rounds of nested PCR, of roughly 15 and 9 cycles, were run on TCRalpha and TCRbeta cDNA. TCRdb processed the 5' RACE reads again and assigns one entry to each CDR3 protein, with no DNA. This sample's table reports 330,000 or so distinct CDR3 sequences. CDR3 length equals 19 residues. The germline V gene has CDR1 SGHAT and CDR2 FQNNGV. With respect to this clonotype: What it binds is not known.

This TCR was recovered from a human donor with ulcerative colitis or Crohn's disease, or a healthy co-twin of an affected twin (not recorded which). This chain links TRBV11-2 with TRBJ2-6; TCRdb lists TRBD1, though no DNA is available to test this call. The sample taken for sequencing was blood. CDR3: CASSFNRGQLSPGANVLTF.